One T cell receptor (beta chain) is described in this entry. Antigen: not known. The sample comes from a study of cytomegalovirus exposure and HLA in healthy donors. About the study: A subsequent analysis reported that the roughly 120 validation repertoires were produced on the same platform that had also been used for the 666 first-cohort repertoires. General study results and limits: A list of 150 to 200 TCR beta chains associated with cytomegalovirus was given. Specific recognition of CMV antigens was confirmed in vitro for a few chains (all CMV-associated). Most TCR sequences showed up rarely, but some public TCRs showed up in many donors.

The germline V gene encodes CDR1 MNHEY and CDR2 SVGAGI. V gave up 6 bases and J gave up 8 bases, with 16 bases separating them. The length of the CDR3 is 14 residues. Sequencing was performed with immunoSEQ multiplex PCR; in TCRdb, only in-frame clones are kept and a portion is missing. The sample contains fewer than 120,000 clones, 70% to 90% of which appear only once. Sequenced input: PBMCs. The V and J genes are TRBV6-5 and TRBJ1-4; D may be TRBD1 (6 bases). This TCR derives from a woman aged 25 to 39 in good health and CMV-seropositive. CDR3 DNA sequence: TGTGCCAGCAGCAATAACAGGGCCAGGGAAAAACTGTTTTTT. Its protein product is CASSNNRAREKLFF.